A single sample gave rise to the 26 T cell receptor beta chains below, sequenced in a study of cytomegalovirus exposure and HLA in healthy donors. Use of 60 Vbeta and 13 Jbeta primers characterized the PCR. Assay used: immunoSEQ multiplex PCR; TCRdb lists only in-frame clones, some missing. The table shows some 51,000 clones, with 55% to 85% occurring only once. The specimen sequenced was PBMCs. These TCRs come from a man aged 35-49 years in good health and CMV-seropositive.

The CDR3 DNA reads as TGTGCCAGCAGCTCACCACAGGGGGCGCCGCGGACCACTGAAGCTTTCTTT. Amino acid sequence: CASSSPQGAPRTTEAFF. The V call is TRBV7-2, the J call TRBJ1-1, with 9 bases that match TRBD1. The CDR3 is made up of 17 amino acids. Trimming took 4 bases from V and 4 from J; bases not matched to a gene: 13. In germline, CDR1 is SGHTA, CDR2 FQGNSA.

This chain links TRBV7-9 with TRBJ1-1; the D gene is possibly TRBD1 (6 bases). The CDR3 sequence is 12 residues long. Between the trimmed V and J ends, which lost 5 bases and 12 bases, there was a span of 16 bases. Germline V gives CDR1 SEHNR, CDR2 FQNEAQ (reference sequence). The CDR3 loop reads CASSLDRPVTFF. Here the CDR3 DNA reads TGTGCCAGCAGCCTCGACAGGCCTGTTACTTTCTTT.

This clone was counted only a few times. The rearrangement uses TRBV23-1 and TRBJ1-3, with 7 bases identical to TRBD1. TRBV23-1 is filed as an ORF, its function uncertain. Trimming took 6 bases from V and 0 from J; bases not matched to a gene: 2. The CDR3 runs 14 residues. The DNA of the CDR3 is TGCGCCAGCAGAAGGGGGCACTCTGGAAACACCATATATTTT. This encodes CASRRGHSGNTIYF.

The chain has TRBV6-1 and TRBJ2-7, with 8 bases lining up with TRBD2. Germline V CDR1 and CDR2: MNHNS, SASEGT. CDR3 size: 14 residues. The CDR3 spells CVCFGGGTSYEQYF. The CDR3 bases are TGTGTATGCTTCGGGGGGGGGACCTCCTACGAGCAGTACTTC.

CDR3 DNA: TGTGCCAGCAGCACCCCAGGAACCTCCTATAATTCACCCCTCCACTTT. Encoded protein: CASSTPGTSYNSPLHF. The genes are TRBV7-2 and TRBJ1-6; D not certain. V lost 5 bases, J lost 0 bases, and 11 bases lay in between. Per the germline V gene, CDR1 is SGHTA and CDR2 is FQGNSA. CDR3 length: 16 residues.

The V and J genes are TRBV29-1 and TRBJ1-1; D unresolved. This CDR3 region has 13 residues. Germline V lookup: CDR1 SQVTM, CDR2 ANQGSEA. Trimming left V 4 bases short and J 1 base short, with 10 bases between. The DNA of the CDR3 is TGCAGCGTTGCGAGGAGCCAGAACACTGAAGCTTTCTTT. It specifies CSVARSQNTEAFF.

The chain employs TRBV7-9 and TRBJ1-2; D perhaps matches TRBD1 (6 bases). V dropped 3 bases and J dropped 8 bases, with 13 bases sitting between them. The length of the CDR3 is 13 residues. The germline V gene encodes CDR1 SEHNR and CDR2 FQNEAQ (reference sequence). CDR3 loop: CASSFDRRWGYTF. The CDR3 DNA follows: TGTGCCAGCAGCTTCGACAGGCGGTGGGGCTACACCTTC.

This clone has only a few counts. The chain links TRBV5-8 to TRBJ2-3; D remains unclear. The V end lost 0 bases, the J end lost 7 bases, and 15 bases lay between the germline ends. The CDR3 totals 15 residues. Germline CDR1 SGHTS, CDR2 YDEGEE. The CDR3 here is CASSLDQMLTYTQYF. The CDR3 coding sequence is TGTGCCAGCAGCTTGGACCAGATGCTCACGTATACGCAGTATTTT.

DNA of the CDR3: TGTGCCAGCAGAAAGGGACAGAATTATGGCTACACCTTC. Protein sequence: CASRKGQNYGYTF. This chain connects TRBV7-9 to TRBJ1-2, with 7 bases matching TRBD1. CDR3 length: 13 residues. Trimming removed 6 bases from V and 5 bases from J; junction bases left unmatched: 6. The V gene's germline CDR1 is SEHNR and CDR2 FQNEAQ (reference sequence).

The V call is TRBV7-3, the J call TRBJ1-1; 9 bases fit TRBD1. The junction had 6 bases not matched to a gene; V was cut back by 5 bases and J by 2 bases. The CDR3 consists of 15 residues. Per the germline V gene, CDR1 is SGHTA and CDR2 is FQGTGA. The CDR3 nucleotides are TGTGCCAGCAGCACCCAGGACAGGGGAAACACTGAAGCTTTCTTT. Its protein is CASSTQDRGNTEAFF.

This clone has just a few counts. The rearrangement uses TRBV9 and TRBJ1-6; D is possibly TRBD1 (6 bases). The V and J ends lost 4 bases and 8 bases respectively, with 13 bases between them. Germline CDR1 SGDLS, CDR2 YYNGEE. The CDR3 has 14 amino acids. CDR3 bases: TGTGCCAGCAGCTCCCGGGGGGCGGATTCACCCCTCCACTTT. This translates into CASSSRGADSPLHF.

The rearrangement uses TRBV28 and TRBJ1-1; D is unclear. Trimming removed 5 bases at V and 1 base at J, with 14 bases between. CDR1 MDHEN and CDR2 SYDVKM come from the germline V gene. This CDR3 region has 15 residues. CDR3 amino acids: CASSGGAAQNTEAFF. CDR3 DNA sequence: TGTGCCAGCAGTGGAGGAGCGGCGCAGAACACTGAAGCTTTCTTT.

J is TRBJ2-1 and V is TRBV5-1; 11 nucleotides line up with TRBD2. This CDR3 region has 16 residues. Germline trimming cut 4 bases from V and 2 bases from J; bases unmatched to any gene: 5. In germline, CDR1 is SGHRS, CDR2 YFSETQ. The CDR3 region has the DNA TGCGCCAGCAGCCCGGGACTAGCGGCTACCTACAATGAGCAGTTCTTC. Its protein is CASSPGLAATYNEQFF.

There are a few counts of this clone. This chain connects TRBV29-1 to TRBJ2-3, with 7 bases identical to TRBD1. Germline CDR1 and CDR2: SQVTM and ANQGSEA. CDR3 size: 14 residues. With 1 base clipped from V and 2 bases from J, the junction kept 3 bases outside the gene matches. This CDR3 reads CSVEADRPTDTQYF. The CDR3 region has the DNA TGCAGCGTTGAAGCGGACAGGCCCACAGATACGCAGTATTTT.

In DNA, the CDR3 is TGTGCCAGCAGCCCCAGACAGGGATCCTACGAGCAGTACTTC. As protein: CASSPRQGSYEQYF. V and J are TRBV5-4 and TRBJ2-7; TRBD1 matches at 7 bases. The germline CDR1 and CDR2 sequences are SGHNT and YYREEE (reference sequence). After removal of 4 bases from V and 1 base from J, the junction contained 5 bases not matched to a gene. The CDR3 consists of 14 residues.

This chain connects TRBV11-2 to TRBJ1-3, with TRBD1 as a possible D gene (6 bases). V was trimmed by 5 bases and J by 0 bases, leaving 8 bases between them. CDR3 length: 14 residues. Germline CDR1 reads SGHAT; CDR2 reads FQNNGV. CDR3 amino acids: CASSRTDSGNTIYF. CDR3 in DNA: TGTGCCAGCAGCCGGACAGACTCTGGAAACACCATATATTTT.

The CDR3 region is CASSPISGRQETQYF. CDR3 nucleotide sequence: TGTGCCAGCAGCCCCATTTCGGGGAGACAAGAGACCCAGTACTTC. This chain joins TRBV7-9 and TRBJ2-5, with a tentative D call TRBD2 (5 bases). V was pared by 5 bases and J by 2 bases, with 15 bases between. Germline CDR1 reads SEHNR; CDR2 reads FQNEAQ (reference sequence). The CDR3 runs to 15 residues.

This chain uses TRBV18 with TRBJ2-7, with D perhaps TRBD1 (6 bases). Germline-derived CDR1 and CDR2 are KGHSH and LQKENI. The V gene lost 1 base and the J gene lost 3 bases, with 19 bases spanning the gap. This CDR3 is built from 17 residues. The CDR3 nucleotides are TGTGCCAGCTCACCACTACACCGGGACACTCTTAGCTACGAGCAGTACTTC. This translates into CASSPLHRDTLSYEQYF.

The chain links TRBV7-9 to TRBJ2-3, with D unclear. Germline CDR1 reads SEHNR; CDR2 reads FQNEAQ (reference sequence). This CDR3 spans 12 amino acids. Trimming took 4 bases from V and 6 from J, leaving 8 bases between them. This CDR3 reads CASSSSSDTQYF. The DNA for the CDR3 is TGTGCCAGCAGCTCGAGTTCCGATACGCAGTATTTT.

The CDR3 spells CASGYRGLTGELFF. The CDR3 DNA is TGTGCCAGCGGCTACAGGGGGCTCACCGGGGAGCTGTTTTTT. The chain couples TRBV6-5 to TRBJ2-2, with 9 bases that match TRBD1. The ends lost 8 bases at V and 4 bases at J; junction bases unmatched: 5. Germline assignment: CDR1 MNHEY and CDR2 SVGAGI. The CDR3 totals 14 residues.

The chain employs TRBV10-3 and TRBJ2-5, with a weak D call TRBD2 (5 bases). This CDR3 has 14 residues. V lost 3 bases, J lost 0 bases, and 8 bases lay in between. Germline V gene sequence: CDR1 ENHRY, CDR2 SYGVKD. The CDR3, as DNA: TGTGCCATCAGTGAAGGACTCGACCAAGAGACCCAGTACTTC. Translated: CAISEGLDQETQYF.

The CDR3 loop reads CASSLEEKGETQYF. CDR3 in DNA: TGTGCCAGCAGCTTGGAAGAGAAGGGGGAGACCCAGTACTTC. The gene calls are TRBV7-9 and TRBJ2-5; a weak D match, TRBD1 (5 bases). This CDR3 comprises 14 residues. Trimming cost V 3 bases and J 5 bases, with 13 bases left between them. The germline gives CDR1 SEHNR, CDR2 FQNEAQ (reference sequence).

The chain recombines TRBV4-1 with TRBJ1-2, with D possibly TRBD1 on 6 matching bases. Per the germline V gene, CDR1 is MGHRA and CDR2 is YSYEKL. The CDR3 contains 18 residues. V was cut by 1 base and J by 5 bases, with 23 bases left in between. CDR3 protein: CASSQGANRVPRLYGYTF. The CDR3 DNA reads TGCGCCAGCAGCCAAGGGGCCAACAGGGTCCCGCGACTTTATGGCTACACCTTC.

This chain uses TRBV7-9 with TRBJ2-7, with a weak D call TRBD1 (6 bases). CDR1 SEHNR and CDR2 FQNEAQ come from the germline V gene (reference sequence). CDR3 length equals 14 residues. V was pared by 4 bases and J by 0 bases, with 10 bases between. CDR3 coding DNA: TGTGCCAGCAGCTGGGACATCAGCTCCTACGAGCAGTACTTC. This sequence encodes CASSWDISSYEQYF.

J is TRBJ1-6 and V is TRBV9; 8 bases are shared with TRBD1. The trim removed 4 bases at V and 7 bases at J, leaving 10 bases unmatched. Germline values: CDR1 SGDLS, CDR2 YYNGEE. CDR3 size: 16 residues. The CDR3 coding sequence is TGTGCCAGCAGCAAAGGGTGGGGGACAGGCAATTCACCCCTCCACTTT. It yields the protein CASSKGWGTGNSPLHF.

V and J are TRBV2 and TRBJ2-1, with TRBD2 matching 8 bases. V trimming: 6 bases; J trimming: 5 bases; junction bases outside the gene matches: 6. CDR3 length equals 14 residues. Per the germline V gene, CDR1 is SNHLY and CDR2 is FYNNEI. The CDR3 DNA reads as TGTGCCAGCAGCACTAGCGGAGGTAACAATGAGCAGTTCTTC. Translating gives CASSTSGGNNEQFF.